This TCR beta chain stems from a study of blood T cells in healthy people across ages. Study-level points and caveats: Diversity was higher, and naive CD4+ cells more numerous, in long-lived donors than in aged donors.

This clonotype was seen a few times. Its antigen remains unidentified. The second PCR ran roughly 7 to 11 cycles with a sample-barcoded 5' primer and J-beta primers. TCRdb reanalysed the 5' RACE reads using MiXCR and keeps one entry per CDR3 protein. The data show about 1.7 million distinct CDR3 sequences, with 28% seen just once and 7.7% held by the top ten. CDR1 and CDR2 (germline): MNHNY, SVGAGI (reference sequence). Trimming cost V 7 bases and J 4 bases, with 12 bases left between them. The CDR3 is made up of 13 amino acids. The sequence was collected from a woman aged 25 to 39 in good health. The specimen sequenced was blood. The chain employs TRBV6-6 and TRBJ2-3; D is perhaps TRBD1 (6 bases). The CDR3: CASTNWGPDTQYF. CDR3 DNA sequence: TGTGCCAGCACGAACTGGGGGCCAGATACGCAGTATTTT.